The 27 T cell receptor beta chains presented below share a single source sample, sequenced in a study of T-cell memory formation after mild COVID-19. MiXCR was run by TCRdb on the 5' RACE reads, yielding one entry per CDR3 protein. The sample has roughly 240,000 distinct CDR3 sequences, 15% seen once. Specimen: PBMCs or a T cell subset sorted from them (not recorded which). These TCRs come from an adult woman who had mild COVID-19 (a few samples of this study predate the infection). Cell type and time point are not known.

The chain employs TRBV15 and TRBJ1-3; D perhaps matches TRBD1 (5 bases). Germline lookup yields CDR1 LNHNV and CDR2 YYDKDF (reference sequence). This CDR3 region has 14 residues. V was cut by 1 base and J by 4 bases, with 8 bases left in between. CDR3 bases: TGTGCCACCAGCAGAGCTAGACAGGGAAACACCATATATTTT. Translating gives CATSRARQGNTIYF.

This clonotype was detected a few times. CDR3 loop: CASSSTGVETQYF. DNA for the CDR3: TGTGCCAGCAGTTCCACAGGGGTAGAGACCCAGTACTTC. The chain carries TRBV12-3 or TRBV12-4 and TRBJ2-5, with 7 nucleotides matching TRBD1. The V and J ends lost 4 bases and 4 bases, in that order; junction bases with no gene match: 3. This CDR3 is built from 13 residues.

This clonotype was found a few times. The chain recombines TRBV12-3 or TRBV12-4 with TRBJ2-3, with D unclear. The V end was cut by 7 bases, the J end by 4 bases, with 18 bases between. The CDR3 is made up of 15 amino acids. CDR3 loop: CASTSTEWMADTQYF. The DNA for the CDR3 is TGTGCCAGCACCTCAACGGAATGGATGGCAGATACGCAGTATTTT.

This clonotype came up many times. The chain combines TRBV5-4 with TRBJ2-7; D may be TRBD1 (6 bases). Germline V lookup: CDR1 SGHNT, CDR2 YYREEE (reference sequence). V lost 4 bases to trimming and J lost 4 bases, with 9 bases between them. The CDR3 contains 12 residues. The CDR3 sequence: CASSRDIYEQYF. The CDR3 DNA reads TGTGCCAGCAGCAGGGACATTTACGAGCAGTACTTC.

The table lists this clonotype with a few counts. The rearrangement links TRBV5-1 to TRBJ2-5; 10 nucleotides align to TRBD1. Germline V lookup: CDR1 SGHRS, CDR2 YFSETQ. J was trimmed by 5 bases and V by 2 bases; bases with no gene match: 6. The CDR3 contains 15 residues. Here the CDR3 DNA reads TGCGCCAGCAGCTTTAGACAGGGGGCGGGTGAGACCCAGTACTTC. Amino acid sequence: CASSFRQGAGETQYF. The full variable domain, in which reference TRBV5-1 and TRBJ2-5 provide the parts outside the CDR3, is KAGVTQTPRYLIKTRGQQVTLSCSPISGHRSVSWYQQTPGQGLQFLFEYFSETQRNKGNFPGRFSGRQFSNSRSEMNVSTLELGDSALYLCASSFRQGAGETQYFGPGTRLLVL.

DNA of the CDR3: TGTGCCAGCAGTTACTCGACAGGGTCAGGCGAGCAGTACTTC. Its translation: CASSYSTGSGEQYF. V is TRBV6-5 and J is TRBJ2-7; TRBD1 agrees at 7 bases. V was clipped by 0 bases and J by 6 bases; unmatched bases: 5. From germline, CDR1 is MNHEY and CDR2 SVGAGI. This CDR3 is built from 14 residues.

There are a few counts of this clonotype. This sequence joins TRBV5-6 and TRBJ2-1; no definite D call. Trimming removed 6 bases from V and 6 bases from J, with 10 bases in between. Germline V gene data show CDR1 as SGHDT and CDR2 as YYEEEE. This CDR3 comprises 12 residues. In DNA, the CDR3 is TGTGCCAGCACCCTTGGGATCAATGAGCAGTTCTTC. Protein product: CASTLGINEQFF.

In DNA form, the CDR3 reads TGTGCCAGCAGCTTAGATGCAGCGGGAGGTCAAGAGACCCAGTACTTC. Translated: CASSLDAAGGQETQYF. The chain uses TRBV11-3 and TRBJ2-5; 9 bases line up with TRBD2. Per germline, CDR1 SGHNT and CDR2 YENEEA. The CDR3 has 16 amino acids. Trimming removed 0 bases from V and 2 bases from J; junction bases left unmatched: 4. Based on the CDR3 plus reference TRBV11-3 and TRBJ2-5, the full variable domain is EAGVVQSPRYKIIEKKQPVAFWCNPISGHNTLYWYLQNLGQGPELLIRYENEEAVDDSQLPKDRFSAERLKGVDSTLKIQPAELGDSAVYLCASSLDAAGGQETQYFGPGTRLLVL.

A few counts support this clonotype. The chain uses TRBV2 and TRBJ1-2, with 9 bases that match TRBD1. CDR1 SNHLY and CDR2 FYNNEI come from the germline V gene. The CDR3 has 15 amino acids. Trimming at V came to 5 bases and at J to 6 bases, leaving 10 bases not matched to a gene. The CDR3 region is CASSLQPGQGNGYTF. CDR3 in DNA: TGTGCCAGCAGTTTGCAGCCTGGACAGGGGAATGGCTACACCTTC.

This rearrangement joins TRBV3-1 to TRBJ1-2; the D is unclear. The V end lost 3 bases, the J end lost 1 base, and 9 bases lay between the germline ends. CDR3 length: 14 amino acids. Germline loops: CDR1 LGHDT, CDR2 YNNKEL (reference sequence). This CDR3 reads CASSHQSLNYGYTF. In DNA form, the CDR3 reads TGTGCCAGCAGCCATCAAAGCCTTAACTATGGCTACACCTTC.

This chain connects TRBV12-3 or TRBV12-4 to TRBJ2-5; possibly TRBD2 for D (5 bases). The V end lost 7 bases, the J end lost 3 bases, and 12 bases lay between the germline ends. The CDR3 is 13 residues long. In nucleotides, the CDR3 is TGTGCCAGCACCCATAGAGGGAAAGAGACCCAGTACTTC. This translates into CASTHRGKETQYF.

The V and J genes are TRBV5-1 and TRBJ2-4; TRBD2 is a possible D gene (5 bases). Trimming removed 0 bases from V and 8 bases from J, with 12 bases in between. Germline V gene lookup returns CDR1 SGHRS and CDR2 YFSETQ. The CDR3 extends over 14 amino acids. Written as DNA, the CDR3 is TGCGCCAGCAGCTTGGGTGGAGCGGAAGACATTCAGTACTTC. Protein product: CASSLGGAEDIQYF.

This clonotype was found many times. This chain joins TRBV7-2 and TRBJ2-7, with D possibly being TRBD2 (6 bases). Germline lookup yields CDR1 SGHTA and CDR2 FQGNSA. The CDR3 contains 15 residues. Trimming removed 1 base from V and 9 bases from J, with 19 bases in between. CDR3 protein: CASSLDLRGYGGQYF. The CDR3 coding sequence is TGTGCCAGCAGCTTAGATCTTAGGGGCTACGGGGGGCAGTACTTC.

V is TRBV5-1 and J is TRBJ2-3; 8 bases fit TRBD2. The CDR3 has 15 amino acids. Germline-derived CDR1 and CDR2 are SGHRS and YFSETQ. V shed 4 bases and J 2 bases; nucleotides not matched to a gene: 6. The CDR3 here is CASSGGLGFTDTQYF. In DNA, the CDR3 is TGCGCCAGCAGCGGGGGACTAGGGTTCACAGATACGCAGTATTTT.

This clonotype was observed at least ten times. V is TRBV6-6 and J is TRBJ2-7, with a possible D match to TRBD1 (6 bases). V lost 7 bases and J lost 1, with 8 bases in between. Germline V gene sequence: CDR1 MNHNY, CDR2 SVGAGI (reference sequence). The CDR3 consists of 12 residues. CDR3 DNA sequence: TGTGCCAGCACCGGACAGTCCTACGAGCAGTACTTC. It is translated as CASTGQSYEQYF.

This clonotype was counted a few times. The chain recombines TRBV11-2 with TRBJ2-5, with D perhaps being TRBD1 or TRBD2 (5 bases each). With 2 bases removed from V and 5 bases from J, the gap between germline ends came to 15 bases. CDR1 and CDR2 from the germline V gene are SGHAT and FQNNGV. The CDR3 is 15 residues long. The CDR3 DNA reads TGTGCCAGCAGCTTAAGACCAAACGGGGCGGAGACCCAGTACTTC. As protein: CASSLRPNGAETQYF.

This clonotype was detected a few times. The rearrangement links TRBV20-1 to TRBJ1-1, with D perhaps TRBD1 (6 bases). The CDR3 sequence is 16 residues long. Germline loops: CDR1 DFQATT, CDR2 SNEGSKA (reference sequence). The V end was cut by 2 bases, the J end by 0 bases, with 16 bases between. CDR3 sequence reads: CSARSLEQGMNTEAFF. CDR3 sequence (DNA): TGCAGTGCTAGATCTCTAGAGCAGGGGATGAACACTGAAGCTTTCTTT.

This chain links TRBV24-1 with TRBJ1-1, with D possibly matching TRBD1 (5 bases). The length of the CDR3 is 18 residues. The V gene's germline CDR1 is KGHDR and CDR2 SFDVKD. The V and J ends lost 3 bases and 1 base respectively, with 20 bases between them. The DNA for the CDR3 is TGTGCCACCAGTGATCCTGCGACAGACCAGAGGAAGAACACTGAAGCTTTCTTT. This codes for CATSDPATDQRKNTEAFF.

The chain joins TRBV3-1 to TRBJ2-7; 8 bases fit TRBD2. CDR1 LGHDT and CDR2 YNNKEL come from the germline V gene (reference sequence). The CDR3 is made up of 14 amino acids. The ends lost 3 bases at V and 3 bases at J; junction bases unmatched: 4. The CDR3, as DNA: TGTGCCAGCAGCCAGAGTAGCGGGGTCTACGAGCAGTACTTC. It yields the protein CASSQSSGVYEQYF.

This clonotype has a count of ten or more. The chain joins TRBV6-5 to TRBJ2-2, with D perhaps TRBD1 or TRBD2 (5 bases each). The length of the CDR3 is 15 residues. In germline, CDR1 is MNHEY, CDR2 SVGAGI. Trimming took off 5 bases at V and 5 bases at J, with 15 bases between the two ends. CDR3 nucleotide sequence: TGTGCCAGCAGTCGGGACGGCCGGAGGACCGGGGAGCTGTTTTTT. Residues: CASSRDGRRTGELFF.

CDR3 coding DNA: TGTGCCAGCAGCCCCGGGACAGGAGACTATGGCTACACCTTC. This translates into CASSPGTGDYGYTF. V usage is TRBV3-1 and J usage is TRBJ1-2, with 8 bases matching TRBD1. Losses at the gene ends were 4 bases for V and 3 bases for J; bases not matched to a gene: 4. The CDR3 covers 14 residues. Germline assignment: CDR1 LGHDT and CDR2 YNNKEL (reference sequence).

This rearrangement joins TRBV18 to TRBJ2-5; D may correspond to TRBD1 or TRBD2 (5 bases each). Per germline, CDR1 KGHSH and CDR2 LQKENI. The length of the CDR3 is 15 residues. Trimming removed 3 bases from V and 3 bases from J, with 14 bases in between. CDR3 sequence: CASSPGSGTEETQYF. CDR3 in DNA: TGTGCCAGCTCACCGGGTTCCGGGACGGAAGAGACCCAGTACTTC.

This chain connects TRBV7-2 to TRBJ2-3; 11 nucleotides agree with TRBD2. The V gene's germline CDR1 is SGHTA and CDR2 FQGNSA. With V trimmed by 4 bases and J by 2 bases, 5 bases remained unmatched. This CDR3 is built from 16 residues. The CDR3 is CASSSPSGGNTDTQYF. The CDR3 DNA follows: TGTGCCAGCAGCTCCCCTAGCGGGGGGAACACAGATACGCAGTATTTT. The full variable domain, its missing parts supplied by reference TRBV7-2 and TRBJ2-3, is GAGVSQSPSNKVTEKGKDVELRCDPISGHTALYWYRQSLGQGLEFLIYFQGNSAPDKSGLPSDRFSAERTGGSVSTLTIQRTQQEDSAVYLCASSSPSGGNTDTQYFGPGTRLTVL.

This clonotype was detected a few times. The J gene is TRBJ2-5, the V gene TRBV9; no reliable D call. The CDR3 is 14 residues long. Germline V gene data show CDR1 as SGDLS and CDR2 as YYNGEE. The V and J ends lost 1 base and 4 bases respectively, with 11 bases between them. The CDR3 coding sequence is TGTGCCAGCAGCGTACAGGTGGAATCAGAGACCCAGTACTTC. Protein sequence: CASSVQVESETQYF.

This clonotype was recorded once. This chain connects TRBV14 to TRBJ2-7, with 9 positions matching TRBD2. The V and J ends lost 3 bases and 12 bases, in that order; junction bases with no gene match: 3. CDR3 length equals 11 residues. The V gene's germline CDR1 is SGHDN and CDR2 FVKESK. The CDR3 DNA reads TGTGCCAGCAGCCAGAGCGGGAGGCCGTACTTC. Its protein product is CASSQSGRPYF.

This clonotype was seen repeatedly, ten times or more. The gene calls are TRBV5-5 and TRBJ1-6; D unclear. Between the trimmed V and J ends, which lost 1 base and 11 bases, there was a span of 10 bases. The CDR3 consists of 13 residues. Looked up from germline, CDR1 is SGHKS and CDR2 is YYEKEE (reference sequence). The CDR3 DNA sequence: TGTGCCAGCAGCTTGACGGGGATGCCACCCCTCCACTTT. It specifies CASSLTGMPPLHF.

This clonotype came up a few times. CDR3 nucleotides: TGTGCCAGCAGCCCACGCGTGGGGGCTGGGGCCAACGTCCTGACTTTC. This codes for CASSPRVGAGANVLTF. The rearrangement links TRBV9 to TRBJ2-6; D is perhaps TRBD1 or TRBD2 (5 bases each). The V gene lost 4 bases and the J gene lost 2 bases, with 13 bases spanning the gap. The CDR3 has 16 amino acids. Germline CDR1 reads SGDLS; CDR2 reads YYNGEE.